A single sample gave rise to the 25 T cell receptor beta chains below, sequenced in a study of control samples from healthy donors and cancer patients. Assay: immunoSEQ multiplex PCR; the TCRdb copy retains only in-frame clones and omits some. The sample lists about 150,000 clones, 80% to 95% occurring once. The material sequenced was blood. These receptor sequences come from a man younger than 45 in good health.

The chain has TRBV28 and TRBJ1-1; TRBD1 agrees at 9 bases. This CDR3 is 14 amino acids long. CDR1 is MDHEN, CDR2 SYDVKM, per germline. Unmatched junction bases numbered 7, after V lost 6 bases and J lost 5 bases. The CDR3 here is CASRLGTGKTEAFF. CDR3 sequence (DNA): TGTGCCAGCAGACTCGGGACAGGGAAAACTGAAGCTTTCTTT.

This chain joins TRBV7-2 and TRBJ1-1; D is possibly TRBD1 (5 bases). Germline V gene lookup returns CDR1 SGHTA and CDR2 FQGNSA. Trimming shortened V by 7 bases and J by 2 bases, and 23 bases separated the two germline ends. This CDR3 spans 17 amino acids. The CDR3 coding sequence is TGTGCCAGCACCTTCCGGGGCAGACCTAATAAAAACACTGAAGCTTTCTTT. Translating gives CASTFRGRPNKNTEAFF.

The gene calls are TRBV19 and TRBJ1-1, with a tentative D call TRBD1 (5 bases). Per the germline V gene, CDR1 is LNHDA and CDR2 is SQIVND (reference sequence). V was shortened by 6 bases and J by 3 bases, with 20 bases between the two germline ends. This CDR3 has 16 residues. Here the CDR3 reads CASSSGPGGSYTEAFF. DNA of the CDR3: TGTGCCAGTAGCAGCGGCCCTGGGGGGTCCTACACTGAAGCTTTCTTT.

The V gene is TRBV10-3, the J gene TRBJ1-5, with TRBD1 identical over 7 bases. The V gene end was trimmed by 11 bases and the J gene end by 5 bases; junction bases not matched to a gene: 12. The CDR3 sequence is 14 residues long. Germline lookup yields CDR1 ENHRY and CDR2 SYGVKD. The CDR3 reads CAASVDRAYQPQHF. In DNA, the CDR3 is TGTGCCGCATCGGTCGACAGGGCCTATCAGCCCCAGCATTTT.

The chain is built from TRBV19 and TRBJ1-2; 7 nucleotides agree with TRBD1. CDR1 LNHDA and CDR2 SQIVND come from the germline V gene (reference sequence). After removal of 3 bases from V and 2 bases from J, the junction contained 6 bases not matched to a gene. CDR3 size: 15 residues. In DNA form, the CDR3 reads TGTGCCAGTAGTATCCCGACAGGGTGGAACTATGGCTACACCTTC. Residues: CASSIPTGWNYGYTF.

The V and J genes are TRBV15 and TRBJ1-1; D may be TRBD1 (5 bases). The CDR3 is 14 residues long. V was cut by 0 bases and J by 5 bases, with 10 bases left in between. The germline V gene has CDR1 LNHNV and CDR2 YYDKDF (reference sequence). The CDR3 loop is CATSRDQGGTEAFF. DNA for the CDR3: TGTGCCACCAGCAGAGATCAGGGAGGTACTGAAGCTTTCTTT.

The rearrangement joins TRBV5-1 to TRBJ2-3, with 7 nucleotides matching TRBD2. The length of the CDR3 is 16 residues. With V trimmed by 1 base and J by 2 bases, 7 bases remained unmatched. CDR1 and CDR2 (germline): SGHRS, YFSETQ. The CDR3 sequence: CASSLTTGGITDTQYF. DNA for the CDR3: TGCGCCAGCAGCTTGACCACGGGGGGAATCACAGATACGCAGTATTTT.

The chain is built from TRBV15 and TRBJ1-2; TRBD1 matches 11 bases. CDR1 and CDR2 (germline): LNHNV, YYDKDF (reference sequence). The CDR3 contains 14 residues. The V and J ends lost 4 bases and 8 bases, in that order; junction bases with no gene match: 6. The CDR3 spells CATSTRTGGVGYTF. The CDR3, as DNA: TGTGCCACCAGCACTCGGACAGGGGGCGTCGGCTACACCTTC.

J is TRBJ2-1 and V is TRBV12-3 or TRBV12-4; D is uncertain. The CDR3 spans 11 residues. V was pared by 3 bases and J by 10 bases, with 7 bases between. The DNA for the CDR3 is TGTGCCAGCAGTTTGGCAGGCGAGCAGTTCTTC. The encoded protein is CASSLAGEQFF.

The chain recombines TRBV28 with TRBJ1-1; D may be TRBD1 (6 bases). The V gene lost 2 bases and the J gene lost 11 bases, with 21 bases spanning the gap. Germline V gene lookup returns CDR1 MDHEN and CDR2 SYDVKM. CDR3 length equals 15 residues. The CDR3 here is CASSLPSQGLMSAFF. The CDR3 DNA is TGTGCCAGCAGTTTACCCTCGCAGGGGTTGATGAGTGCTTTCTTT.

V is TRBV19 and J is TRBJ1-2; D possibly corresponds to TRBD1 (5 bases). Germline CDR1 reads LNHDA; CDR2 reads SQIVND (reference sequence). The CDR3 contains 12 residues. Trimming stripped 5 bases from V and 7 bases from J, with 11 bases between. The CDR3: CASSRDLLGYTF. Written as DNA, the CDR3 is TGTGCCAGTAGTCGGGACCTCCTTGGCTACACCTTC.

V is TRBV12-3 or TRBV12-4 and J is TRBJ2-4; D is unresolved. V shed 7 bases and J shed 3 bases, with 10 bases lying between them. The CDR3 sequence is 13 residues long. CDR3 in DNA: TGTGCCAGCACGAGAGGCTACAAAAACATTCAGTACTTC. Protein sequence: CASTRGYKNIQYF.

The chain is built from TRBV7-2 and TRBJ2-7; D perhaps matches TRBD1 (5 bases). Per the germline V gene, CDR1 is SGHTA and CDR2 is FQGNSA. Trimming removed 5 bases at V and 2 bases at J, with 16 bases between. This CDR3 comprises 15 residues. In DNA, the CDR3 is TGTGCCAGCAGCCTAGGGGCTAGGGGCACCTACGAGCAGTACTTC. It is translated as CASSLGARGTYEQYF. Variable domain in full (rest from reference TRBV7-2 and TRBJ2-7): GAGVSQSPSNKVTEKGKDVELRCDPISGHTALYWYRQSLGQGLEFLIYFQGNSAPDKSGLPSDRFSAERTGGSVSTLTIQRTQQEDSAVYLCASSLGARGTYEQYFGPGTRLTVT.

The chain recombines TRBV5-5 with TRBJ1-3, with 9 bases identical to TRBD1. The junction had 2 bases not matched to a gene; V was cut back by 2 bases and J by 2 bases. Germline V lookup: CDR1 SGHKS, CDR2 YYEKEE (reference sequence). This CDR3 comprises 15 residues. The DNA of the CDR3 is TGTGCCAGCAGCTTTGGGGACAGGGCTGGAAACACCATATATTTT. Residues: CASSFGDRAGNTIYF.

V gene TRBV28 combines with J gene TRBJ2-5; 7 nucleotides align to TRBD1. Germline assignment: CDR1 MDHEN and CDR2 SYDVKM. The CDR3 totals 15 residues. V lost 7 bases and J lost 4; bases outside the gene matches: 12. CDR3 nucleotides: TGTGCCAGCACAAACAACAACAGGGGTCGAGAGACCCAGTACTTC. Its translation is CASTNNNRGRETQYF.

CDR3 protein: CASSTDPGTGADGYTF. CDR3 coding DNA: TGCGCCAGCAGCACAGACCCCGGGACAGGGGCCGATGGCTACACCTTC. J is TRBJ1-2 and V is TRBV4-1, with TRBD1 matching 10 bases. This CDR3 has 16 amino acids. Germline CDR1 is MGHRA and CDR2 is YSYEKL. V lost 5 bases and J lost 6; bases outside the gene matches: 12.

The rearrangement links TRBV7-2 to TRBJ1-6; perhaps TRBD1 as D (5 bases). The CDR3 runs to 19 residues. V was cut by 0 bases and J by 3 bases, with 18 bases left in between. Germline-derived CDR1 and CDR2 are SGHTA and FQGNSA. This chain's CDR3 is CASSLAASFGGGYNSPLHF. DNA of the CDR3: TGTGCCAGCAGCTTAGCGGCGTCGTTTGGCGGGGGCTATAATTCACCCCTCCACTTT. Supplemented by reference TRBV7-2 and TRBJ1-6, the full variable domain reads GAGVSQSPSNKVTEKGKDVELRCDPISGHTALYWYRQSLGQGLEFLIYFQGNSAPDKSGLPSDRFSAERTGGSVSTLTIQRTQQEDSAVYLCASSLAASFGGGYNSPLHFGNGTRLTVT.

CDR3 amino acids: CASSLGQGASGANVLTF. The CDR3 DNA follows: TGCGCCAGCAGCTTGGGACAGGGTGCCTCTGGGGCCAACGTCCTGACTTTC. The rearrangement uses TRBV5-1 and TRBJ2-6; 7 nucleotides align to TRBD1. Germline lookup yields CDR1 SGHRS and CDR2 YFSETQ. The CDR3 runs to 17 residues. The trim removed 0 bases at V and 0 bases at J, leaving 3 bases unmatched.

V gene TRBV4-1 combines with J gene TRBJ2-1, with 8 bases matching TRBD2. Germline V gene data show CDR1 as MGHRA and CDR2 as YSYEKL. Trimming removed 2 bases from V and 1 base from J; junction bases left unmatched: 1. This CDR3 is 15 amino acids long. The CDR3 bases are TGCGCCAGCAGCCAAACTAGCGGTTCCTACAATGAGCAGTTCTTC. It translates to CASSQTSGSYNEQFF.

V gene TRBV2 combines with J gene TRBJ2-1, with TRBD2 matching 11 bases. The CDR3 totals 15 residues. The germline V gene encodes CDR1 SNHLY and CDR2 FYNNEI. V trimming: 2 bases; J trimming: 6 bases; junction bases outside the gene matches: 3. The CDR3 DNA sequence: TGTGCCAGCAGTGAACGGCTAGCGGGGGGCAATGAGCAGTTCTTC. Amino acids: CASSERLAGGNEQFF. Combining the CDR3 with reference TRBV2 and TRBJ2-1 gives the whole variable domain EPEVTQTPSHQVTQMGQEVILRCVPISNHLYFYWYRQILGQKVEFLVSFYNNEISEKSEIFDDQFSVERPDGSNFTLKIRSTKLEDSAMYFCASSERLAGGNEQFFGPGTRLTVL.

The rearrangement uses TRBV6-5 and TRBJ1-1, with a tentative D call TRBD1 (5 bases). Germline V gene lookup returns CDR1 MNHEY and CDR2 SVGAGI. The length of the CDR3 is 14 residues. Trimming removed 6 bases at V and 1 base at J, with 12 bases between. The CDR3 loop is CASRGETQNTEAFF. The CDR3, as DNA: TGTGCCAGCAGGGGGGAAACACAGAACACTGAAGCTTTCTTT.

The genes are TRBV3-1 (or the pseudogene TRBV3-2) and TRBJ2-7, with D tentatively TRBD1 or TRBD2 (5 bases each). CDR3 length equals 13 residues. Looked up from germline, CDR1 is LGHDT and CDR2 is YNNKEL (reference sequence). Trimming removed 4 bases from V and 5 bases from J, with 12 bases in between. For the CDR3, the DNA is TGTGCCAGCAGCCCCCACGGGACCGACGAGCAGTACTTC. This encodes CASSPHGTDEQYF.

The V and J genes are TRBV6-6 and TRBJ1-2; maybe TRBD1 (6 bases). The CDR3 is 14 amino acids. The germline CDR1 and CDR2 sequences are MNHNY and SVGAGI (reference sequence). The V gene lost 6 bases and the J gene lost 2 bases, with 13 bases spanning the gap. For the CDR3, the DNA is TGTGCCAGCAGGCGGGACCAGGGGAACTATGGCTACACCTTC. Protein product: CASRRDQGNYGYTF.

The chain has TRBV4-2 and TRBJ2-7; possible D gene TRBD1, 7 bases. The V end was cut by 0 bases, the J end by 1 base, with 16 bases between. CDR1 LGHNA and CDR2 YNFKEQ come from the germline V gene. The CDR3 has 17 residues. The CDR3 DNA follows: TGTGCCAGCAGCCAAGAGGCAGGGGGGTCTATTTCCTACGAGCAGTACTTC. Its translation is CASSQEAGGSISYEQYF.

This clone was counted once. The V gene is TRBV6-5, the J gene TRBJ2-5; unclear D gene. This CDR3 has 16 amino acids. The V gene lost 4 bases and the J gene lost 5 bases, with 20 bases spanning the gap. Germline assignment: CDR1 MNHEY and CDR2 SVGAGI. Here the CDR3 DNA reads TGTGCCAGCAGTTCAGACCCTAGGGAAGGCTTGGAGACCCAGTACTTC. It specifies CASSSDPREGLETQYF.